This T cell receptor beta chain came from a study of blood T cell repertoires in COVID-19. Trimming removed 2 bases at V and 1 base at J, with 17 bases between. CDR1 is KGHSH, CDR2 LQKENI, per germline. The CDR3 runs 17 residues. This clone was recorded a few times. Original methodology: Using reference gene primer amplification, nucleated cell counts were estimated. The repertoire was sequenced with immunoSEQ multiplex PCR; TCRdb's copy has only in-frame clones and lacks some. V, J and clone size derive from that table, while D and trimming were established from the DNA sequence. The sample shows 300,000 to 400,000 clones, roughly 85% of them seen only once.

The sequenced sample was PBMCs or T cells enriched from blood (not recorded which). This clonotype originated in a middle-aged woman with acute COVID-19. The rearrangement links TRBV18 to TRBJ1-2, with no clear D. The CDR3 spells CASSPSSSPTSNYGYTF. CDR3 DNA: TGTGCCAGCTCACCAAGTAGCTCGCCTACAAGTAACTATGGCTACACCTTC. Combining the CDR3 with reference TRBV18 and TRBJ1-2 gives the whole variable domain NAGVMQNPRHLVRRRGQEARLRCSPMKGHSHVYWYRQLPEEGLKFMVYLQKENIIDESGMPKERFSAEFPKEGPSILRIQQVVRGDSAAYFCASSPSSSPTSNYGYTFGSGTRLTVV.